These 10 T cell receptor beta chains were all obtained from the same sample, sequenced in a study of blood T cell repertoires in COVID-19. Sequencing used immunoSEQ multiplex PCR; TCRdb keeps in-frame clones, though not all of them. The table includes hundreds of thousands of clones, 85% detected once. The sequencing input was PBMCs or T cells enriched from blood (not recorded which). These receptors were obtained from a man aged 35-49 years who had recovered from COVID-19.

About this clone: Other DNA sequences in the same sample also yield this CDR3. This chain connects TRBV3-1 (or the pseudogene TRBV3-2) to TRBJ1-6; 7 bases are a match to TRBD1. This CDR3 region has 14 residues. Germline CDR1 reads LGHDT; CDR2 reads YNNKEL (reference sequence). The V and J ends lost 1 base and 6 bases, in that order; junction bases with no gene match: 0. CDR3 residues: CASSQGQGNSPLHF. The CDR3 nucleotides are TGTGCCAGCAGCCAAGGACAGGGTAATTCACCCCTCCACTTT.

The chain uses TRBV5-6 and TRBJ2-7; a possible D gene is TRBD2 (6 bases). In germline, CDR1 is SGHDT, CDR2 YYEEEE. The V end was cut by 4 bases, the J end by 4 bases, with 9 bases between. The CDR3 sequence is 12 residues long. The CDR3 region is CASSGGLYEQYF. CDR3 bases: TGTGCCAGCAGCGGGGGGTTGTACGAGCAGTACTTC.

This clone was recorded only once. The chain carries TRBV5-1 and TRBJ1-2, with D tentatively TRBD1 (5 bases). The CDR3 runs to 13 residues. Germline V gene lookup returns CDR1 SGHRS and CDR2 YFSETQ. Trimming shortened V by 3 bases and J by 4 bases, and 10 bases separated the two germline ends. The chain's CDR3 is CASSSDQGYGYTF. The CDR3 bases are TGCGCCAGCAGCTCGGACCAGGGCTATGGCTACACCTTC.

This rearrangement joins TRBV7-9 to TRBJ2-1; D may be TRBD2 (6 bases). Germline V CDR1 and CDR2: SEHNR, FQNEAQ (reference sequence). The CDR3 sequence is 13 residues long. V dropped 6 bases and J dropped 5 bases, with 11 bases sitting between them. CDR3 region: CASSLGGHNEQFF. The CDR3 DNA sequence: TGTGCCAGCAGTTTGGGGGGTCACAATGAGCAGTTCTTC.

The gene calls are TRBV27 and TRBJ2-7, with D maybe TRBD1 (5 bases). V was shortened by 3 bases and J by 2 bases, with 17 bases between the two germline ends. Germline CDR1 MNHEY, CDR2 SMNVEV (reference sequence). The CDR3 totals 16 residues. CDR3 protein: CASSFSRARAAYEQYF. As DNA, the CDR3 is TGTGCCAGCAGTTTTTCCCGGGCCAGGGCCGCCTACGAGCAGTACTTC.

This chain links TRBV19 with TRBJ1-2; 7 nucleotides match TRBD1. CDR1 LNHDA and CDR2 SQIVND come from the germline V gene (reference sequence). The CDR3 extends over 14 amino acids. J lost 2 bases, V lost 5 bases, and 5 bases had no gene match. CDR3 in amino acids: CASSPGTENYGYTF. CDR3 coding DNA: TGTGCCAGTAGTCCCGGGACAGAAAACTATGGCTACACCTTC.

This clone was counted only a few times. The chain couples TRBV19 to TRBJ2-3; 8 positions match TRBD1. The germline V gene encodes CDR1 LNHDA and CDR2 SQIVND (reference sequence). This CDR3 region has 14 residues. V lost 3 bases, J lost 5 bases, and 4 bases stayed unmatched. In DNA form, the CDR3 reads TGTGCCAGTAGTATCGGGACAGGAAAAGATACGCAGTATTTT. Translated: CASSIGTGKDTQYF.

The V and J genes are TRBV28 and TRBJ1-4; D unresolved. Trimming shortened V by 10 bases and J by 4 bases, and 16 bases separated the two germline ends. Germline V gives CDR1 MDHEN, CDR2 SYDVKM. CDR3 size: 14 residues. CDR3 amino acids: CATTDAGRNEKLFF. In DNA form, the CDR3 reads TGTGCCACAACCGACGCGGGCCGTAATGAAAAACTGTTTTTT.

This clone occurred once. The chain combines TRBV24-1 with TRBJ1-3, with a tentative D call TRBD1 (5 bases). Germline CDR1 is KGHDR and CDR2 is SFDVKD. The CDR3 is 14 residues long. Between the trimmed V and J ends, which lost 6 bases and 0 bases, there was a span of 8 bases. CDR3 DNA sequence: TGTGCCACCAGTTGGGGGGGCTCTGGAAACACCATATATTTT. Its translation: CATSWGGSGNTIYF.

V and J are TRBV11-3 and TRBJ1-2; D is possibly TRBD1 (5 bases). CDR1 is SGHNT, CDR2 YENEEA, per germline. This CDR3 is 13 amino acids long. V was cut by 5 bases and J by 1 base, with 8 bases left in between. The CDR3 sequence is CASSEQVNYGYTF. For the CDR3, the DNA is TGTGCCAGCAGCGAACAGGTTAACTATGGCTACACCTTC.